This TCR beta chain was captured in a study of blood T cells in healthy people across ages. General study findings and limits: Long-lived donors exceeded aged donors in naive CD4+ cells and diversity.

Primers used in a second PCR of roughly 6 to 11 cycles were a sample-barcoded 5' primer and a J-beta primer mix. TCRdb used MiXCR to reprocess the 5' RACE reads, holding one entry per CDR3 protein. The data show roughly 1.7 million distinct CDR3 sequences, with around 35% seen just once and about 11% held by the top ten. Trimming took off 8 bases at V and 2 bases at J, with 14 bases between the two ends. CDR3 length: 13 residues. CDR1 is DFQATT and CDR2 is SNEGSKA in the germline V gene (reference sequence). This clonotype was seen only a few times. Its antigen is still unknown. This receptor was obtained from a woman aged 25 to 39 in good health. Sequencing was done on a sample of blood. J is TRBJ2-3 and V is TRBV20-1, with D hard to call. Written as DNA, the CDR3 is TGCAGTACAGATCAGCAGAACACAGATACGCAGTATTTT. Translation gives CSTDQQNTDTQYF.